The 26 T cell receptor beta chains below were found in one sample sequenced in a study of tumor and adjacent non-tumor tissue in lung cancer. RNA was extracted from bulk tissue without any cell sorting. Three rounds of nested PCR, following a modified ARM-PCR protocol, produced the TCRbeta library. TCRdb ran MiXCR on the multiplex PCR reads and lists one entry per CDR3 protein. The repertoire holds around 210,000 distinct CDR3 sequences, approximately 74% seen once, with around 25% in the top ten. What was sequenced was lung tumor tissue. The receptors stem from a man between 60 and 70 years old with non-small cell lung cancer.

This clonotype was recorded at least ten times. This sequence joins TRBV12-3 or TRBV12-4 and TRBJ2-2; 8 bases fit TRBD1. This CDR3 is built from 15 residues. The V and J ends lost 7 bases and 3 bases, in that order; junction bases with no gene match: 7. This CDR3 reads CASKQQGGYTGELFF. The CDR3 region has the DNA TGTGCCAGCAAGCAACAGGGGGGTTACACCGGGGAGCTGTTTTTT.

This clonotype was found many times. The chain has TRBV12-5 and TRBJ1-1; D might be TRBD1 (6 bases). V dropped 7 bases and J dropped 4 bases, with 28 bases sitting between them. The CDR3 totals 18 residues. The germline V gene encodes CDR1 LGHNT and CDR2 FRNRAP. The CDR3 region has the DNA TGTGCTAGTGCCCTGCCGAGAAACAGGGAAGGGTCCGGCACTGAAGCTTTCTTT. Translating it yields CASALPRNREGSGTEAFF.

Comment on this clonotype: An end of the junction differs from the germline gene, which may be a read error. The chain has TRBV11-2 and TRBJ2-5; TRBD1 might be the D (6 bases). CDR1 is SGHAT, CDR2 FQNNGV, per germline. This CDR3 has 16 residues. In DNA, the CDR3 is TGTGTCAGCAGCTCCACAATGTGGGGGCCAAAGGAGACGCAGTACTTC. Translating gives CVSSSTMWGPKETQYF.

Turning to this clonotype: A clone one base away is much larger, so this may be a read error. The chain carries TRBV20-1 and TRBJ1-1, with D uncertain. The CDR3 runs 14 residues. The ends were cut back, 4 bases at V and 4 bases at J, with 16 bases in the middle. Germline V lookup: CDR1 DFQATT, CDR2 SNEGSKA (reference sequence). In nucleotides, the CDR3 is TGCAGTGCTAACACTCGAGTCATGGGCACTGAAGCTTTCTTT. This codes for CSANTRVMGTEAFF.

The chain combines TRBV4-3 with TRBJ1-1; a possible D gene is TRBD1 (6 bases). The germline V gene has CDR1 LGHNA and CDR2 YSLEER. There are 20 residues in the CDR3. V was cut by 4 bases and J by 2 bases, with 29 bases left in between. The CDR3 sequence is CASSRIMIWGHGEGNTEAFF. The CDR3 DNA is TGCGCCAGCAGCCGTATCATGATCTGGGGGCATGGGGAGGGTAACACTGAAGCTTTCTTT.

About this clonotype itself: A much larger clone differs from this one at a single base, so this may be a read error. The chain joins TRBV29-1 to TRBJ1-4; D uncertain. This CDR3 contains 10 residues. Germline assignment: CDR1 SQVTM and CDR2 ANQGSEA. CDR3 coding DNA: TGCATCGTTAAAAATGAAAAACTGTTTTTT. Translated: CIVKNEKLFF.

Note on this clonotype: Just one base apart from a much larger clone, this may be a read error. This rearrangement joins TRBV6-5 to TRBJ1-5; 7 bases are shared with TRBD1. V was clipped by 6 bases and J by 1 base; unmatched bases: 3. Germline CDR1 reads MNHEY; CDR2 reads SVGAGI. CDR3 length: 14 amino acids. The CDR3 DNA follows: TGTGCCAGCAGCAGGGGGACGAGCAATCAGCCCCAGCATTTT. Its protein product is CASSRGTSNQPQHF.

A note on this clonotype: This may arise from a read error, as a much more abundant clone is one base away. The CDR3: CSVRQKKETKYF. CDR3 nucleotides: TGCAGCGTTCGACAGAAAAAGGAGACCAAGTACTTC. This chain links TRBV29-1 with TRBJ2-5; tentatively, D is TRBD1 (5 bases). Germline values: CDR1 SQVTM, CDR2 ANQGSEA. The CDR3 runs to 12 residues. The full variable domain, with the rest looked up from reference TRBV29-1 and TRBJ2-5, is SAVISQKPSRDICQRGTSLTIQCQVDSQVTMMFWYRQQPGQSLTLIATANQGSEATYESGFVIDKFPISRPNLTFSTLTVSNMSPEDSSIYLCSVRQKKETKYFGPGTRLLVL.

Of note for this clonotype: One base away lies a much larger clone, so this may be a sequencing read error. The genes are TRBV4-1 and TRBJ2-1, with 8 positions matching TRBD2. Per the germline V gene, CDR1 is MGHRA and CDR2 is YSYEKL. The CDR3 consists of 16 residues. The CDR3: CASNQDPPAGTSEQFF. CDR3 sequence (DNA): TGCGCCAGCAACCAAGACCCCCCAGCGGGGACTAGTGAGCAGTTCTTC.

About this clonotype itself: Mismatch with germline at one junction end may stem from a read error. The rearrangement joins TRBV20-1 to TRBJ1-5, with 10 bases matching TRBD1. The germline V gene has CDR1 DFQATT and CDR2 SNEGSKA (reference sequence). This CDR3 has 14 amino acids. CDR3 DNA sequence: TGCAGTGCGGGGGACAGGGGATCTGCCCAGCCCAAGCATTTT. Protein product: CSAGDRGSAQPKHF.

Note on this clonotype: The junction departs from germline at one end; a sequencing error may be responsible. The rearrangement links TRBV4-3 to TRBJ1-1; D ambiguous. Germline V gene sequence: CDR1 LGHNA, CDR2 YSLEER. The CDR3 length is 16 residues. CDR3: CGRSQDHSQSNTQAFF. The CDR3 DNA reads TGCGGCAGGAGCCAAGATCATAGTCAGTCCAACACTCAAGCTTTCTTT.

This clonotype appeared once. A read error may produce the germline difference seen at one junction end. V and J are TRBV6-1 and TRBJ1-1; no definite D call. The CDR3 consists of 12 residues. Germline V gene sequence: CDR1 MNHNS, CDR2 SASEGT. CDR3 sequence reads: CTTRTGWAESFF. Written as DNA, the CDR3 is TGTACCACCCGGACGGGTTGGGCTGAATCTTTCTTT.

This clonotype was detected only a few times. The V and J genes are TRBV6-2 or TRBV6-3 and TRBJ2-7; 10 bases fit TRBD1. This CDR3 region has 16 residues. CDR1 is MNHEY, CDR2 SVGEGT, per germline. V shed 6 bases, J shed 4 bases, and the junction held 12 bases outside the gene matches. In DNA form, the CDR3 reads TGTGCCAGCAGACCCCCTCCGGGACAGGGGTTTTACGAGCAGTACTTC. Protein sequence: CASRPPPGQGFYEQYF.

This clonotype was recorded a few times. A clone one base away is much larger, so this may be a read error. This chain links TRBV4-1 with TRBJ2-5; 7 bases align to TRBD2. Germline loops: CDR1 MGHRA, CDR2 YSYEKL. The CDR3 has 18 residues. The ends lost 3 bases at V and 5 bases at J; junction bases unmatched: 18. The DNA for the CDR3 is TGCGCCAGCAGCCACCCACCCGGGACTAATTCATGGGGCGAGACCCAGTACTTC. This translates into CASSHPPGTNSWGETQYF.

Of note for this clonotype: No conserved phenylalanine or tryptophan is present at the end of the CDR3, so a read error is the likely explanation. CDR3 bases: TGTGCCAGCAGTTACAGGCAGAGGTACACTGAAGCTTTCTTA. Protein: CASSYRQRYTEAFL. V is TRBV6-5 and J is TRBJ1-1; no clear D. CDR1 and CDR2 from the germline V gene are MNHEY and SVGAGI. Deletions cut 2 bases from V and 3 bases from J, with 10 bases between. This CDR3 has 14 amino acids.

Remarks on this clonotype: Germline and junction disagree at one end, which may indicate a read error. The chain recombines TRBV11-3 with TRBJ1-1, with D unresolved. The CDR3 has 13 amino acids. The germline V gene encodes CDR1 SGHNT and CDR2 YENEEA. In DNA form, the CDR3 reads TGTGGCAGCAGTTTTCAGTGGAACACTGAAGCTTTCTTT. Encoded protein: CGSSFQWNTEAFF.

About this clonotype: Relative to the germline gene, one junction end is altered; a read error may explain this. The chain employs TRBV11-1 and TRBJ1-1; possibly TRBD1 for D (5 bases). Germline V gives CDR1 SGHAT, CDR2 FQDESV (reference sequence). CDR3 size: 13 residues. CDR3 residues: CVSTRVRQTEAFF. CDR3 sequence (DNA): TGTGTCAGCACCAGGGTCAGGCAGACTGAAGCTTTCTTT.

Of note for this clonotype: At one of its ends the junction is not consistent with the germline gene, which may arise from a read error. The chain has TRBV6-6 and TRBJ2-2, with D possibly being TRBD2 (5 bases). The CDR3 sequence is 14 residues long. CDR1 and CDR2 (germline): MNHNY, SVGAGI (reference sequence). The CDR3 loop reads CASNYLGDTGELFF. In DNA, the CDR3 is TGTGCCAGCAATTACCTCGGGGACACCGGGGAGCTGTTTTTT.

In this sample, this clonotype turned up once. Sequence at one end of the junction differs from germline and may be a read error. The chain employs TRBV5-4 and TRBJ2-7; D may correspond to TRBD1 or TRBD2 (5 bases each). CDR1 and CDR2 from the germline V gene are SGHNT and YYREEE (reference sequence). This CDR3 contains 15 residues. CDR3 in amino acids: CASNLGPGTSYEQYF. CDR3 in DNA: TGTGCCAGCAACTTGGGGCCGGGGACCTCCTACGAGCAGTACTTC.

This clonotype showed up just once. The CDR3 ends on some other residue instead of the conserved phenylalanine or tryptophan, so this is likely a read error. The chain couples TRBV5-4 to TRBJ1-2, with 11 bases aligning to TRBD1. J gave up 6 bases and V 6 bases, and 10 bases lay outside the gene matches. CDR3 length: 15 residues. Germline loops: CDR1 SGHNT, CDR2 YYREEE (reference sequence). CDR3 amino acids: CASTLGGQGANGYTL. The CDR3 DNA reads TGTGCCAGCACCCTTGGAGGACAGGGGGCGAATGGCTACACCCTC.

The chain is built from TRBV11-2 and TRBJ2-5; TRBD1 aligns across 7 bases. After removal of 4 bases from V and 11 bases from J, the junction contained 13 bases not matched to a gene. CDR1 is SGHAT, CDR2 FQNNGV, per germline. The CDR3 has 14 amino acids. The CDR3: CASSSGQVQGTQYF. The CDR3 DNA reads TGTGCCAGCAGCTCTGGACAGGTTCAAGGGACACAGTACTTC.

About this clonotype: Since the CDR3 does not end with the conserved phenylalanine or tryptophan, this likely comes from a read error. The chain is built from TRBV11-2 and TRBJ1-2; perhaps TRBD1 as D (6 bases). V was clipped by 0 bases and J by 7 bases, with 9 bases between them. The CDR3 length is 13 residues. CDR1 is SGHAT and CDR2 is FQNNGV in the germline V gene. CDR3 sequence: CASSLEPGVGYTY. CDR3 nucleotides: TGTGCCAGCAGCTTAGAGCCAGGGGTTGGCTACACCTAC.

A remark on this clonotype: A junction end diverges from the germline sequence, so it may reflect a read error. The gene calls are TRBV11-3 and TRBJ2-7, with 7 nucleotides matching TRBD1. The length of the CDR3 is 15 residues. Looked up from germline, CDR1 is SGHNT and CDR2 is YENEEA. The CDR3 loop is CVSSPRPGQNYEQYF. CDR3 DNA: TGTGTCAGCAGTCCCCGCCCGGGACAGAACTACGAGCAGTATTTC.

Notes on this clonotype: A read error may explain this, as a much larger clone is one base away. The CDR3 reads CASSLVGRDRGVQPQHF. CDR3 bases: TGCGCCAGCAGCCTAGTGGGTAGGGACAGGGGAGTACAGCCCCAGCATTTT. The chain couples TRBV4-1 to TRBJ1-5; 10 nucleotides match TRBD1. The V and J ends lost 4 bases and 7 bases, in that order; junction bases with no gene match: 13. The CDR3 runs 17 residues. Germline CDR1 MGHRA, CDR2 YSYEKL.

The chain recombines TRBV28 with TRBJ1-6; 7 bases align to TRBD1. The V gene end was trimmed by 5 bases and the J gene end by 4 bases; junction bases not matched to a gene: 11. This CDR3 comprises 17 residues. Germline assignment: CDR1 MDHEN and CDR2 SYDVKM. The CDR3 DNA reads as TGTGCCAGCAGTCTCGTCCTGACAGGGTGGTATAATTCACCCCTCCACTTT. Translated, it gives CASSLVLTGWYNSPLHF.

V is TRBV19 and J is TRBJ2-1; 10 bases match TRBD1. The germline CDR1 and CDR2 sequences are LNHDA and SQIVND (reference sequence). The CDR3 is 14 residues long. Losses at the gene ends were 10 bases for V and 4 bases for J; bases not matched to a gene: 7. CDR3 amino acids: CAIAGTGAYNEQFF. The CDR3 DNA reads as TGTGCCATTGCCGGGACAGGGGCTTACAATGAGCAGTTCTTC.